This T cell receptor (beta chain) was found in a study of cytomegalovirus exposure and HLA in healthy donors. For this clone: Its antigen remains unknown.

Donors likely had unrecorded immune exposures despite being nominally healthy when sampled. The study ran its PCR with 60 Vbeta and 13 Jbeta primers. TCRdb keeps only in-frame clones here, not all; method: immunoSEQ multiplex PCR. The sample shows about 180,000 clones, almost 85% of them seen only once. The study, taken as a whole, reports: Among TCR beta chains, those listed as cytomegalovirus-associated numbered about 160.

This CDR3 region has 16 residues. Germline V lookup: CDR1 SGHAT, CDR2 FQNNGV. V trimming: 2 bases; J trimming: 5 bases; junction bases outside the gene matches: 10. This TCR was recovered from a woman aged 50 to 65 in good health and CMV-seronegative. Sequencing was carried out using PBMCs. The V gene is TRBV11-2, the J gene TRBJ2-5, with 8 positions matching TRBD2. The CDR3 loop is CASSLSSGSGWETQYF. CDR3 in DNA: TGTGCCAGCAGCTTATCGAGCGGGAGCGGCTGGGAGACCCAGTACTTC. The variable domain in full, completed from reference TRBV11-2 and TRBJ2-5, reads EAGVAQSPRYKIIEKRQSVAFWCNPISGHATLYWYQQILGQGPKLLIQFQNNGVVDDSQLPKDRFSAERLKGVDSTLKIQPAKLEDSAVYLCASSLSSGSGWETQYFGPGTRLLVL.